This T cell receptor (beta chain) was found in a study of CD4 T cells in relation to SARS-CoV-2 and coronaviruses. The J segment lost 5 bases and the V segment lost 3 bases, leaving 3 bases of the junction unmatched. The CDR3 has 14 amino acids. Germline V gene sequence: CDR1 SGHAT, CDR2 FQNNGV. Study observations and caveats: The cross-reactivity analysis covered only spike protein, not other viral proteins.

Method: immunoSEQ multiplex PCR; TCRdb's copy keeps in-frame clones and lacks some. The sample lists tens of thousands of clones; roughly 85% were seen once. Points on this clone: Its antigen is currently unknown.

The sequencing sample was made of memory CD4+ T cells from PBMCs. This chain uses TRBV11-2 with TRBJ2-7; 11 positions match TRBD2. The receptor's source is an adult with COVID-19. The CDR3 loop reads CASSLTSGTHEQYF. The DNA for the CDR3 is TGTGCCAGCAGCTTGACTAGCGGGACTCACGAGCAGTACTTC.